Listed below are T cell receptor beta chains from one sample, sequenced in a study of blood T cell repertoires in COVID-19. The protocol was immunoSEQ multiplex PCR, while the TCRdb copy is restricted to in-frame clones and leaves out a portion. The table has roughly 53,000 clones, 77% seen once. Sequencing was performed on peripheral blood. Receptor source: a man in his 70s with active or convalescent COVID-19. Both conserved end residues are part of each CDR3. The D gene is left open where the match is weak. Where a row states a size, it is once, few, many or the class of an expanded clone; other rows omit it.

TRBJ1-2 | - | TRBV15 | once | TGTGCCACCAGCAGAGAGGCGGCGGGGGGCAGTGGCTACACCTTC | CATSREAAGGSGYTF
TRBJ1-1 | TRBD1 | TRBV19 | - | TGTGCCAGTAGTGGGACAGGTTCTGGAAACACTGAAGCTTTCTTT | CASSGTGSGNTEAFF
TRBJ1-1 | - | TRBV5-4 | - | TGTGCCAGCAGCCCACGCAGCGCCGATGAAGCTTTCTTT | CASSPRSADEAFF
TRBJ1-2 | - | TRBV15 | - | TGTGCCACCAGCAGATGGGAGAATAATGGCTACACCTTC | CATSRWENNGYTF
TRBJ2-7 | - | TRBV28 | - | TGTGCCAGCAGGAACAGAGTCCAGTCATACGAGCAGTACTTC | CASRNRVQSYEQYF
TRBJ1-1 | TRBD1 | TRBV14 | - | TGTGCCAGCAGCCCGACAGGGAGCACTGAAGCTTTCTTT | CASSPTGSTEAFF
TRBJ1-1 | TRBD1 | TRBV6-5 | - | TGTGCCAGCAGTTACCAGGACAGGGAAAAAGCTTTCTTT | CASSYQDREKAFF
TRBJ2-7 | TRBD2 | TRBV28 | once | TGTGCCAGCAGTCCCAGACTAGCGGGGGTCGAGCAGTACTTC | CASSPRLAGVEQYF
TRBJ1-3 | TRBD1 | TRBV23-1 | - | TGCGCCAGCAGTCGCCCAACGGGGGACAGGTCTGGAAACACCATATATTTT | CASSRPTGDRSGNTIYF
TRBJ2-3 | TRBD1 | TRBV4-3 | - | TGCGCCAGCAGCCAAGAAGCAGGGGGTATGGGAGATACGCAGTATTTT | CASSQEAGGMGDTQYF
TRBJ2-6 | TRBD1 | TRBV5-1 | few | TGCGCCAGCGCTATGGGGAGGACAGGGCCTTTGAGCTCTGGGGCCAACGTCCTGACTTTC | CASAMGRTGPLSSGANVLTF
TRBJ1-2 | TRBD1 | TRBV29-1 | once | TGCAGCGTTGATAGGGGGGAGACAGGGGGAACCTATGGCTACACCTTC | CSVDRGETGGTYGYTF
TRBJ2-7 | - | TRBV30 | - | TGTGCCTGGAGACGAGGGGGAAGCTCCTACGAGCAGTACTTC | CAWRRGGSSYEQYF
TRBJ1-5 | - | TRBV7-9 | - | TGTGCCTCTGGGGGCCTAAATCAGCCCCAGCATTTT | CASGGLNQPQHF
TRBJ2-7 | - | TRBV7-9 | once | TGTGCCAGCAGCCGCTTTGGACAGATGTACGAGCAGTACTTC | CASSRFGQMYEQYF
TRBJ1-1 | - | TRBV7-9 | - | TGTGCCAGCAGCTCCCAGGGAGGGACTGGGGCTTTCTTT | CASSSQGGTGAFF
TRBJ2-5 | - | TRBV6-2/TRBV6-3 | - | TGTGCCAGCAGTTACCAGGCACGGGCAGGGTTGTACCAAGAGACCCAGTACTTC | CASSYQARAGLYQETQYF
TRBJ1-5 | TRBD1 | TRBV7-2 | - | TGTGCCAGCAGCGTTGGACAGGGTTGGAATCAGCCCCAGCATTTT | CASSVGQGWNQPQHF
TRBJ1-2 | - | TRBV7-9 | few | TGTGCCAGCAGCTCCCAGGGGCTGCGGGGCTACACCTTC | CASSSQGLRGYTF
TRBJ1-5 | - | TRBV16 | - | TGTGCCAGCAGCCGATGGGGAGTAAATAGCAATCAGCCCCAGCATTTT | CASSRWGVNSNQPQHF
TRBJ1-4 | - | TRBV9 | - | TGTGCCAGCAGCGTAGGATCGGGGTATGGTGAAAAACTGTTTTTT | CASSVGSGYGEKLFF
TRBJ2-7 | - | TRBV6-6 | - | TGTGCCAGCAGTTCGACGACTAGATCCTACGAGCAGTACTTC | CASSSTTRSYEQYF
TRBJ2-7 | - | TRBV11-2 | - | TGTGCCAGCAGCTTAGAAGGTCGTAGCGACTCCTACGAGCAGTACTTC | CASSLEGRSDSYEQYF
TRBJ2-2 | TRBD2 | TRBV24-1 | - | TGTGCCACCAGTGGAATTAGCCGGGGGGGCGCCGGGGAGCTGTTTTTT | CATSGISRGGAGELFF
TRBJ1-5 | - | TRBV27 | once | TGTGCCAGCAGTGATCGACGGGATCAGCCCCAGCATTTT | CASSDRRDQPQHF
TRBJ2-5 | - | TRBV5-4 | - | TGTGCCAGCAGCTGGGCCCCGCAGGCACAAGAGACCCAGTACTTC | CASSWAPQAQETQYF
TRBJ1-3 | - | TRBV6-5 | - | TGTGCCAGCATTTCAGCAGGCTCTGGAAACACCATATATTTT | CASISAGSGNTIYF
TRBJ2-1 | - | TRBV27 | - | TGTGCCAGCAGTTTATCGCGGAATGAGCAGTTCTTC | CASSLSRNEQFF
TRBJ1-5 | TRBD1 | TRBV18 | - | TGTGCCAGCTCAGATACAGGGGGCGCGCGGCCCCAGCATTTT | CASSDTGGARPQHF
TRBJ2-2 | TRBD1 | TRBV7-2 | few | TGTGCCAGCAGGCCGACAGGGGGCAACACCGGGGAGCTGTTTTTT | CASRPTGGNTGELFF
TRBJ1-1 | - | TRBV19 | - | TGTGCCAGTAGTATCCGGGGAGGGGCCACTGAAGCTTTCTTT | CASSIRGGATEAFF
TRBJ1-1 | TRBD1 | TRBV11-2 | - | TGTGCCAGCAGCTTAGATCGACAGGGACTCACTGAAGCTTTCTTT | CASSLDRQGLTEAFF
TRBJ1-2 | - | TRBV11-2 | medium-sized | TGTGCCAGCAGCGTAGATCCGTCAGGGGGCTACACCTTC | CASSVDPSGGYTF
TRBJ1-4 | - | TRBV7-2 | - | TGTGCCAGCAGCTTAGTCAGTGATAATGAAAAACTGTTTTTT | CASSLVSDNEKLFF
TRBJ1-1 | - | TRBV11-2 | - | TGTGCCAGCAGCTCCACAGGGCGGGGGAACTCTGAAGCTTTCTTT | CASSSTGRGNSEAFF